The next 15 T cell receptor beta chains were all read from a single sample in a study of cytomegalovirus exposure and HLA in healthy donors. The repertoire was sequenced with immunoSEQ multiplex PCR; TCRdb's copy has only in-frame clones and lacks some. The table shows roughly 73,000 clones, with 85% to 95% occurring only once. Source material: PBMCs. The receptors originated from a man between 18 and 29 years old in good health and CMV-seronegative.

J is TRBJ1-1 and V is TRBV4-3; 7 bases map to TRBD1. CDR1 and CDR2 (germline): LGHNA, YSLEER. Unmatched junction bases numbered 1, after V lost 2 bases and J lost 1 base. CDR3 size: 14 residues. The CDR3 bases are TGCGCCAGCAGCCAACGGGACAGGAACACTGAAGCTTTCTTT. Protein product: CASSQRDRNTEAFF.

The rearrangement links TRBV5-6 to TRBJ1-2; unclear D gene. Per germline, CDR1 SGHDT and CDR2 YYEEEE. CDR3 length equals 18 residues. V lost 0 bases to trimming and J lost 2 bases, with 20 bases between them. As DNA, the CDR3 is TGTGCCAGCAGCTTGGCCGTGGTGAGGGTTATCAGAAACTATGGCTACACCTTC. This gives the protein CASSLAVVRVIRNYGYTF.

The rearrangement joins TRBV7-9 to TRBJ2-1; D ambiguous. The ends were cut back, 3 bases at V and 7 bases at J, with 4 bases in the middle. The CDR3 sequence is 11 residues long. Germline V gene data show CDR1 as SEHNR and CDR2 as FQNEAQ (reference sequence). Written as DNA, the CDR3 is TGTGCCAGCAGCTTTTCTAATGAGCAGTTCTTC. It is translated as CASSFSNEQFF.

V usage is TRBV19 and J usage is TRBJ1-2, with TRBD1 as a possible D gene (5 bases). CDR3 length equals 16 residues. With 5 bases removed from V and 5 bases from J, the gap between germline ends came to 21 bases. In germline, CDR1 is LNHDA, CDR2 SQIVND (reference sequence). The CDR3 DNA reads TGTGCCAGTAGTCCAGGGCTCCCGGGCCTTGGTTATGGCTACACCTTC. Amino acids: CASSPGLPGLGYGYTF.

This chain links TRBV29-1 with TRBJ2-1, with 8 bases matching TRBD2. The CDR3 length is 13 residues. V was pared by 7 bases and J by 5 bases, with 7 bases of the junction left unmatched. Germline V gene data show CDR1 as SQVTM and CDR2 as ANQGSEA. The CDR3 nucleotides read TGCAGCGCCGGGACTAGAAGCGACAATGAGCAGTTCTTC. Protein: CSAGTRSDNEQFF.

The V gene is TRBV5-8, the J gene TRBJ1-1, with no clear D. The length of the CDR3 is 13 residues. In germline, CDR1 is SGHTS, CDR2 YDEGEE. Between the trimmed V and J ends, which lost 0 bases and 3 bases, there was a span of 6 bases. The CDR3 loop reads CASSLESYTEAFF. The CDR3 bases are TGTGCCAGCAGCTTGGAAAGCTACACTGAAGCTTTCTTT.

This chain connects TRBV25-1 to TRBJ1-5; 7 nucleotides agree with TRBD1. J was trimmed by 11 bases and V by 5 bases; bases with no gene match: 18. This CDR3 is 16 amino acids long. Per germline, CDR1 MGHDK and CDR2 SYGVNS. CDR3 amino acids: CASSPNTHRGGVTQHF. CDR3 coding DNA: TGTGCCAGCAGTCCTAATACCCACAGGGGCGGGGTGACCCAGCATTTT.

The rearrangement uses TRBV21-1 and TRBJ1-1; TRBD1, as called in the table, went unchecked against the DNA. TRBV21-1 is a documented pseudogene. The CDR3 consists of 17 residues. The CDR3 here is CASSLKQKPSMNTEAFF. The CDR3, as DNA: TGTGCCAGCAGCCTAAAACAGAAACCGAGTATGAACACTGAAGCTTTCTTT.

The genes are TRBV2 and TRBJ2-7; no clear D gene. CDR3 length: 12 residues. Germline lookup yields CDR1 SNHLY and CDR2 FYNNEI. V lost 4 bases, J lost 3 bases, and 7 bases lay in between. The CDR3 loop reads CASSGNSYEQYF. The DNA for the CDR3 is TGTGCCAGCAGTGGTAACAGCTACGAGCAGTACTTC.

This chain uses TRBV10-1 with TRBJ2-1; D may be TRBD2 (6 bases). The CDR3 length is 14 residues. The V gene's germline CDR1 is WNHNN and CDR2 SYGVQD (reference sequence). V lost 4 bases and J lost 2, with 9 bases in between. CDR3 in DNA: TGCGCCAGCAGTGGGCTAGCGCCCTACAATGAGCAGTTCTTC. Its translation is CASSGLAPYNEQFF.

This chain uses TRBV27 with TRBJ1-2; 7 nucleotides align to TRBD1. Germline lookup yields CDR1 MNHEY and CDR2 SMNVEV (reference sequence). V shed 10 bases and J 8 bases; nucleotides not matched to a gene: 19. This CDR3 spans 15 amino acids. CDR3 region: CATRSGTAASWGYTF. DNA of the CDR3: TGTGCCACCCGGTCCGGGACAGCTGCTTCATGGGGCTACACCTTC.

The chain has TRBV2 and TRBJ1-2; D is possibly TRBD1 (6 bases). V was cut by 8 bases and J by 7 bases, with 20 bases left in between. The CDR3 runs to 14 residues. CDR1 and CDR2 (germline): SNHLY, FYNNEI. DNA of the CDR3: TGTGCCAGCGCCCCTGGTTTCAGGGGTGGTGGCTACACCTTC. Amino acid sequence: CASAPGFRGGGYTF.

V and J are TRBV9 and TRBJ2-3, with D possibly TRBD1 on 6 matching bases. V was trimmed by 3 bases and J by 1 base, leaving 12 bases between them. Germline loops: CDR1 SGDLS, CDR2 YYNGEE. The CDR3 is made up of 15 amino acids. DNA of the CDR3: TGTGCCAGCAGCGGTTCGGACAGAGGCACAGATACGCAGTATTTT. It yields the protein CASSGSDRGTDTQYF.

The CDR3 is CASSREGGRAWQPQHF. CDR3 DNA sequence: TGTGCCAGTAGTAGGGAGGGAGGGCGAGCGTGGCAGCCCCAGCATTTT. The J gene is TRBJ1-5, the V gene TRBV19; no definite D call. Germline lookup yields CDR1 LNHDA and CDR2 SQIVND (reference sequence). Trimming shortened V by 4 bases and J by 7 bases, and 20 bases separated the two germline ends. This CDR3 has 16 amino acids.

CDR3 in DNA: TGTGCCAGCAGCTTATCCCGCCCTGCCCAGGGTATAGTCTTATCTGGAAACACCATATATTTT. This codes for CASSLSRPAQGIVLSGNTIYF. The V and J genes are TRBV13 and TRBJ1-3; D is perhaps TRBD1 (5 bases). V lost 2 bases to trimming and J lost 1 base, with 27 bases between them. The CDR3 has 21 amino acids. Germline loops: CDR1 PRHDT, CDR2 FYEKMQ (reference sequence).